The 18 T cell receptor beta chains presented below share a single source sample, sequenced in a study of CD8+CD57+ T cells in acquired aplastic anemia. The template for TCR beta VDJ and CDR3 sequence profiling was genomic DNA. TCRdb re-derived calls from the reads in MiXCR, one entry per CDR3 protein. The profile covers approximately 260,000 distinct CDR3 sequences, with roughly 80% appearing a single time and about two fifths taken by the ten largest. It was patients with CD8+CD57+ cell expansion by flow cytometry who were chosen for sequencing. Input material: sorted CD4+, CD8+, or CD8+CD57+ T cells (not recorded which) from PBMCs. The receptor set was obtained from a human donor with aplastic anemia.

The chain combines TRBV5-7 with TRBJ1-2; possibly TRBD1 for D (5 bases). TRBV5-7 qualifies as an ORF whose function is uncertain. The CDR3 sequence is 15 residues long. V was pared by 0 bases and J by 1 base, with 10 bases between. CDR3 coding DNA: TGTGCCAGCAGCTTGGGGGGGGATGATAACTATGGCTACACCTTC. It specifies CASSLGGDDNYGYTF.

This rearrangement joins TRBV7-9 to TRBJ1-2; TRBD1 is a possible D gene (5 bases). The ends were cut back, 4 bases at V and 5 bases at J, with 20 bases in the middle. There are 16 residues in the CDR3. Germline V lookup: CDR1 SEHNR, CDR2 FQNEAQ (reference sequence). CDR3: CASSWERDGIVYGYTF. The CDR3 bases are TGTGCCAGCAGCTGGGAGAGGGACGGCATCGTATATGGCTACACCTTC.

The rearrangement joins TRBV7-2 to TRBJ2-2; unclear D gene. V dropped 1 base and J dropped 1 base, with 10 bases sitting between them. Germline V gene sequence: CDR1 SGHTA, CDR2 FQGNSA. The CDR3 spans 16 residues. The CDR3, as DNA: TGTGCCAGCAGCTTAGGTCCCCCTATGAACACCGGGGAGCTGTTTTTT. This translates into CASSLGPPMNTGELFF.

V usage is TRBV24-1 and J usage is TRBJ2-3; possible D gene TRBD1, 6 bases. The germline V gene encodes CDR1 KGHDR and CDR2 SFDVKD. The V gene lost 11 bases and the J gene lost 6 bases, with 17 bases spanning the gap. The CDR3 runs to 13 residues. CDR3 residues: CASLEGDTDTQYF. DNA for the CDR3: TGTGCCAGCTTGGAAGGGGACACCGATACGCAGTATTTT.

The CDR3 DNA sequence: TGCGCCAGCAGTGAGTCCCGGACAGGGCGGGACACTGAAGCTTTCTTT. It is translated as CASSESRTGRDTEAFF. The rearrangement uses TRBV4-3 and TRBJ1-1; 8 nucleotides align to TRBD1. J lost 3 bases, V lost 6 bases, and 12 bases had no gene match. Germline V gene lookup returns CDR1 LGHNA and CDR2 YSLEER. The length of the CDR3 is 16 residues.

CDR3 protein: CSARAETGSGYGYTF. The DNA for the CDR3 is TGCAGTGCTAGAGCCGAGACAGGGAGCGGCTATGGCTACACCTTC. The genes are TRBV20-1 and TRBJ1-2, with 7 bases lining up with TRBD1. Germline assignment: CDR1 DFQATT and CDR2 SNEGSKA (reference sequence). This CDR3 is built from 15 residues. J was trimmed by 4 bases and V by 1 base; bases with no gene match: 9.

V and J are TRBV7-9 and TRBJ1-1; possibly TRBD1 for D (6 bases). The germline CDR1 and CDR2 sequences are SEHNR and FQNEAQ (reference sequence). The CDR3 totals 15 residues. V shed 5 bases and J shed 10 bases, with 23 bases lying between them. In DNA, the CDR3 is TGTGCCAGCAGCCAACCGACAGGACGGGACCCTTTAGCTTTCTTT. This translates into CASSQPTGRDPLAFF.

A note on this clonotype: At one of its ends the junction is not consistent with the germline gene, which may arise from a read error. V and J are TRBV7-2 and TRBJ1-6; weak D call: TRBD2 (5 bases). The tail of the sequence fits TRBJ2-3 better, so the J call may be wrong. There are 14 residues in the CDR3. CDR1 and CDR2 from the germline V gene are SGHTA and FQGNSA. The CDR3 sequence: CASSLAPGLATQYF. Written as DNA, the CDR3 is TGCGCCAGCAGCTTAGCGCCTGGCCTGGCAACCCAGTATTTT.

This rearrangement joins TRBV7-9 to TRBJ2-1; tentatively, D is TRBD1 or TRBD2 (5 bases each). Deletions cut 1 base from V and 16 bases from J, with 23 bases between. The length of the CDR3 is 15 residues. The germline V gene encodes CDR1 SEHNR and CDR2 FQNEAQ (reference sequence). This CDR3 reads CASSLVPGALFFRFF. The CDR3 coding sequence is TGTGCCAGCAGCTTAGTACCCGGGGCGCTGTTTTTTCGATTCTTC.

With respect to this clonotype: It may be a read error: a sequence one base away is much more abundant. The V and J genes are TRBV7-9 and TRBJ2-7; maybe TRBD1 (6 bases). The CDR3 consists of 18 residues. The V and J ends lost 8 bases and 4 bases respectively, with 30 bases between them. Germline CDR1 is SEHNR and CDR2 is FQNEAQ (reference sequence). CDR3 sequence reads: CASSRQANAAEHSYEQYV. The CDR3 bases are TGTGCCAGCTCAAGACAGGCCAACGCCGCTGAACACTCATACGAGCAGTACGTC.

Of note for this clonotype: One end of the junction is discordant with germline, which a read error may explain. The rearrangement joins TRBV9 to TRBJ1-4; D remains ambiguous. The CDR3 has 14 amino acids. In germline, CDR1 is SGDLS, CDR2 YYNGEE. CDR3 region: CASSLRLTTENLFF. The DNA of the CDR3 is TGTGCCAGCAGCCTTCGTTTAACTACTGAAAATCTGTTTTTT.

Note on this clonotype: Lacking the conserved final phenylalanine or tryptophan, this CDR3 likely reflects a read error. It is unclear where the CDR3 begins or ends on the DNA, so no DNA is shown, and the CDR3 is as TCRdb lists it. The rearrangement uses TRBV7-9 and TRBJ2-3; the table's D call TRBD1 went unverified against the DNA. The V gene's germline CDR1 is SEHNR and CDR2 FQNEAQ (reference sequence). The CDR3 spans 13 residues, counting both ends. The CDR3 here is CASSDAGSDGANV.

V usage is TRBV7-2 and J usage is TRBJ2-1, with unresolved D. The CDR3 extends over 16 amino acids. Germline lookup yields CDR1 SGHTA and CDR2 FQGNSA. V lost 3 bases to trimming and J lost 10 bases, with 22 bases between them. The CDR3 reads CASSFPRLTFSSEQFF. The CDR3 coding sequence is TGTGCCAGCAGCTTTCCGCGTCTCACCTTCAGCTCGGAGCAGTTCTTC.

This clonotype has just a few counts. CDR3 sequence: CASSFAGGADEQYF. The CDR3 DNA reads TGTGCCAGCAGCTTCGCGGGAGGTGCCGATGAGCAGTACTTC. V is TRBV7-8 and J is TRBJ2-7; TRBD2 matches 8 bases. CDR3 length: 14 residues. V was pared by 3 bases and J by 7 bases, with 8 bases of the junction left unmatched. Germline CDR1 is SGHVS and CDR2 is FQNEAQ.

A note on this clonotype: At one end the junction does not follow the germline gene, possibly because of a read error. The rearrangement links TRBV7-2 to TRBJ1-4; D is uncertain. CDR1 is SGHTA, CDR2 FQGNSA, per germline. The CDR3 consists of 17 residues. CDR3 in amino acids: CASSSPQREQYNEKLFF. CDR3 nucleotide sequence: TGTGCCAGCAGCTCCCCCCAGCGTGAACAATACAATGAGAAACTGTTTTTT.

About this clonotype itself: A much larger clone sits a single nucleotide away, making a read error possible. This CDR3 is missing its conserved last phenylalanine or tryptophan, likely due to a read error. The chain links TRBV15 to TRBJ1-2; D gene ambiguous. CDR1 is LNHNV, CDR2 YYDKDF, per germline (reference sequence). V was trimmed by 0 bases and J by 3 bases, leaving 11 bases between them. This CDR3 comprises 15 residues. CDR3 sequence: CATSRDLSTYYGYTL. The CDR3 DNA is TGTGCCACCAGCAGAGATCTAAGCACTTACTATGGCTACACCCTC.

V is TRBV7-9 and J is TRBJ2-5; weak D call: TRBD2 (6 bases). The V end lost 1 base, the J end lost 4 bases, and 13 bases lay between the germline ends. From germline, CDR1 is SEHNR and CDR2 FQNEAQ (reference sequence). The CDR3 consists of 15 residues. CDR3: CASSLGGRRGETQYF. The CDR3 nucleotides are TGTGCCAGCAGCTTAGGGGGACGGCGGGGAGAGACCCAGTACTTC.

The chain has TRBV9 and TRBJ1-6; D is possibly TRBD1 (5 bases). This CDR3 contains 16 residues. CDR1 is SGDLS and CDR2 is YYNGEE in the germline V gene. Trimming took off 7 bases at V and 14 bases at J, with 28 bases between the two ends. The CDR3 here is CASGLGEDIQYSALHF. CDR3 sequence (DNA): TGTGCCAGCGGATTGGGGGAGGACATTCAGTACTCCGCCCTCCACTTT.